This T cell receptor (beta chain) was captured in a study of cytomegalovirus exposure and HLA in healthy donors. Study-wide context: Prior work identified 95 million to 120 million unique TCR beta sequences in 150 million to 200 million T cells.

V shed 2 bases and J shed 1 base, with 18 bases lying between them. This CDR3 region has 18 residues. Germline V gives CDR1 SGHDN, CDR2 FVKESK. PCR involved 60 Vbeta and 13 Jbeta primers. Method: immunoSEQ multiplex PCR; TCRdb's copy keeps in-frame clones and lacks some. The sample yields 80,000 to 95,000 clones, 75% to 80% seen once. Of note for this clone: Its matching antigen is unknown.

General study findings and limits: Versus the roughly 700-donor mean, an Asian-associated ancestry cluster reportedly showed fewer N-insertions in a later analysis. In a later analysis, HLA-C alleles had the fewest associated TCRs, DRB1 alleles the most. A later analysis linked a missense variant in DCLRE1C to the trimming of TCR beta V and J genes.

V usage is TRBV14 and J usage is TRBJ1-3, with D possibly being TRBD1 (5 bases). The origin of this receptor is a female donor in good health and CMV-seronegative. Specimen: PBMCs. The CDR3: CASSQLTREGVSGNTIYF. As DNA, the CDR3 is TGTGCCAGCAGCCAACTTACTCGTGAAGGGGTTTCTGGAAACACCATATATTTT.